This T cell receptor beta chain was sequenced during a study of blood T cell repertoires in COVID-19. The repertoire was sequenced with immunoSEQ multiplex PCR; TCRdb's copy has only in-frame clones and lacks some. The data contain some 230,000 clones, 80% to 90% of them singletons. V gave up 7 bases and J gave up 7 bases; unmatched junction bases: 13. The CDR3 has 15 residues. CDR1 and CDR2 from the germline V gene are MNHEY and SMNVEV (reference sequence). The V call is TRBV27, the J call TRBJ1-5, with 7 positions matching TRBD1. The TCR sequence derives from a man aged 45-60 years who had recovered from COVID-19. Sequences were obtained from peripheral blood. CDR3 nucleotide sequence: TGTGCCAGCAAAGAACTTGGGACAGCAGCCCAGCCCCAGCATTTT. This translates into CASKELGTAAQPQHF.